These 16 T cell receptor beta chains were all obtained from the same sample, sequenced in a study of T cell clonality in common variable immunodeficiency. Data came from immunoSEQ multiplex PCR; TCRdb stores just in-frame clones and leaves some out. This sample comprises about 20,000 clones, none seen once only. The antigens these receptors bind are not known. Study-wide points: Common variable immunodeficiency TCR beta sequences reportedly had fewer deletions and N-nucleotide insertions.

Sequencing was performed on peripheral blood mononuclear cells. All receptors come from a human donor with common variable immunodeficiency.

This clone came up a few times. With the read ending 3 residues before the CDR3 end, the germline J gene is used to fill in that end. The V call is TRBV10-2, the J call TRBJ1-2, with 7 bases aligning to TRBD1. Per the germline V gene, CDR1 is WSHSY and CDR2 is SAAADI. The CDR3 totals 13 residues. V dropped 6 bases and J dropped 3; count of bases not matched to a gene: 4. CDR3 DNA, as far as it was read: TGCGCCAGCAGCTTCCAGGGGGACTATGGC. It codes for CASSFQGDYG. The whole CDR3 protein is CASSFQGDYGYTF.

Only a few counts were recorded for this clone. The CDR3 end lies 3 residues beyond the end of the read and is filled in from the germline J gene. This chain uses TRBV7-6 with TRBJ2-1; D may be TRBD2 (6 bases). With 3 bases removed from V and 2 bases from J, the gap between germline ends came to 11 bases. Per the germline V gene, CDR1 is SGHVS and CDR2 is FNYEAQ. This CDR3 comprises 15 residues. The CDR3 protein is CASSFTTSPYNEQFF. CDR3 DNA, as far as it was read: TGTGCCAGCAGCTTCACAACTAGCCCCTACAATGAG.

Turning to this clone: The CDR3 goes on 3 residues after the read ends, and that part is filled in from the germline J gene. The rearrangement uses TRBV6-4 and TRBJ1-5; D unresolved. V was trimmed by 2 bases and J by 0 bases, leaving 17 bases between them. The CDR3 contains 18 residues. Germline CDR1 reads MRHNA; CDR2 reads SNTAGT. The CDR3 protein is CASSDRVEPYYSNQPQHF. The CDR3 bases that were read are TGTGCCAGCAGTGACAGGGTTGAGCCATATTATAGCAATCAGCCC.

This clone was found a few times. With the read ending 3 residues before the CDR3 end, the germline J gene is used to fill in that end. The chain recombines TRBV30 with TRBJ1-2, with D perhaps TRBD1 (6 bases). The CDR3 length is 12 residues. Per the germline V gene, CDR1 is GTSNPN and CDR2 is SVGIG (reference sequence). CDR3 DNA (partial): TGTGCCTGGAATCGAGGACAGATCGGC. Translating gives CAWNRGQIG. The entire CDR3 protein reads CAWNRGQIGYTF. Full variable domain (outside the CDR3, taken from reference TRBV30 and TRBJ1-2): SQTIHQWPATLVQPVGSPLSLECTVEGTSNPNLYWYRQAAGRGLQLLFYSVGIGQISSEVPQNLSASRPQDRQFILSSKKLLLSDSGFYLCAWNRGQIGYTFGSGTRLTVV.

This clone appeared a few times. The read halts 3 residues ahead of the CDR3 end, with the missing end drawn from the germline J gene. The V call is TRBV19, the J call TRBJ2-3; 7 bases match TRBD1. The CDR3 has 13 amino acids. V lost 4 bases to trimming and J lost 7 bases; unmatched junction nucleotides: 5. CDR1 is LNHDA and CDR2 is SQIVND in the germline V gene (reference sequence). Partial CDR3 DNA: TGTGCCAGTAGTAATGAGGGGGCGAATACG. Protein product: CASSNEGANT. The entire CDR3 protein is CASSNEGANTQYF. Using reference TRBV19 and TRBJ2-3 for the parts outside the CDR3, the full variable domain is DGGITQSPKYLFRKEGQNVTLSCEQNLNHDAMYWYRQDPGQGLRLIYYSQIVNDFQKGDIAEGYSVSREKKESFPLTVTSAQKNPTAFYLCASSNEGANTQYFGPGTRLTVL.

As concerns this clone: The read ends 3 residues before the CDR3 terminus; that terminus is restored from the germline J gene. The V call is TRBV18, the J call TRBJ2-5; TRBD2 might be the D (6 bases). Trimming removed 0 bases at V and 2 bases at J, with 16 bases between. The germline CDR1 and CDR2 sequences are KGHSH and LQKENI. The CDR3 runs 17 residues. The CDR3 DNA, read in part, is TGTGCCAGCTCACCACCGAGAGGGGCGGGGTGGCAAGAGACC. It codes for CASSPPRGAGWQET. The entire CDR3 sequence reads CASSPPRGAGWQETQYF.

This clone was seen only a few times. The CDR3 end is not reached by the read, which stops 3 residues before it; the germline J gene fills it in. The chain carries TRBV2 and TRBJ1-5; D perhaps matches TRBD1 (5 bases). The V end lost 8 bases, the J end lost 6 bases, and 11 bases lay between the germline ends. This CDR3 is built from 12 residues. Germline assignment: CDR1 SNHLY and CDR2 FYNNEI. The part of the CDR3 DNA that was read is TGTGCCAGCGATGCCGGGGGTCAGCCC. Translated: CASDAGGQP. The entire CDR3 reads CASDAGGQPQHF.

A word on this clone: The read finishes 3 residues shy of the CDR3 end, and the germline J gene is used to complete it. The J gene is TRBJ1-1, the V gene TRBV7-2; possible D gene TRBD1, 6 bases. CDR3 length: 13 residues. The germline gives CDR1 SGHTA, CDR2 FQGNSA. The part of the CDR3 DNA that was read is TGTGCCAGCAGCATCCGCAGGGGAGACGAA. Its translation: CASSIRRGDE. The CDR3, in full, reads CASSIRRGDEAFF.

This clone has more than one count but fewer than ten. The CDR3 end falls 3 residues outside the read, so it is completed with the germline J gene. This chain joins TRBV29-1 and TRBJ2-3, with D perhaps matching TRBD1 (5 bases). Germline lookup yields CDR1 SQVTM and CDR2 ANQGSEA. The V and J ends lost 0 bases and 8 bases respectively, with 12 bases between them. The CDR3 runs to 13 residues. The DNA read from the CDR3 is TGCAGCGTTGAAGACAGGGTGGTTGCTACG. Its translation is CSVEDRVVAT. The full CDR3 reads CSVEDRVVATQYF.

This clone was seen repeatedly, ten times or more. The read halts 3 residues ahead of the CDR3 end, with the missing end drawn from the germline J gene. V usage is TRBV11-3 and J usage is TRBJ2-2; 9 nucleotides agree with TRBD2. Germline V gene sequence: CDR1 SGHNT, CDR2 YENEEA. The length of the CDR3 is 15 residues. V gave up 4 bases and J gave up 5 bases; unmatched junction bases: 5. The DNA read from the CDR3 is TGTGCCAGCAGCTCGGGACTAGCAGATACCGGGGAG. Its protein product is CASSSGLADTGE. The complete CDR3 sequence is CASSSGLADTGELFF.

This clone was observed a few times. Sequencing ends 3 residues short of the CDR3 end; the germline J gene provides the rest. The rearrangement joins TRBV19 to TRBJ2-1; 8 nucleotides agree with TRBD1. Losses at the gene ends were 2 bases for V and 6 bases for J; bases not matched to a gene: 6. The length of the CDR3 is 15 residues. Germline-derived CDR1 and CDR2 are LNHDA and SQIVND (reference sequence). Here the CDR3 reads CASSIRTGFGNEQFF. The CDR3 DNA, read in part, is TGTGCCAGTAGTATAAGGACAGGGTTTGGCAATGAG.

This clone was observed a few times. From the germline J gene comes the end of the CDR3, since the read stops 3 residues before it. The rearrangement links TRBV7-9 to TRBJ1-4, with D maybe TRBD1 (5 bases). This CDR3 region has 14 residues. V was cut by 1 base and J by 7 bases, with 10 bases left in between. Per the germline V gene, CDR1 is SEHNR and CDR2 is FQNEAQ (reference sequence). The sequenced part of the CDR3 DNA is TGTGCCAGCAGCTTAGTAGGGGAGGGTGAAAAA. This sequence encodes CASSLVGEGEK. The full CDR3 reads CASSLVGEGEKLFF.

This clone was observed many times. The read stops 3 residues short of the end of the CDR3; the missing end is completed from the germline J gene. The rearrangement joins TRBV29-1 to TRBJ2-1, with D maybe TRBD1 (5 bases). The CDR3 totals 12 residues. V was pared by 6 bases and J by 6 bases, with 12 bases between. Germline lookup yields CDR1 SQVTM and CDR2 ANQGSEA. The DNA read from the CDR3 is TGCAGCGTGGACATTTGGGCCAATGAG. Amino acid sequence: CSVDIWANE. The whole CDR3 is CSVDIWANEQFF.

This clone occurred a few times. The read finishes 3 residues shy of the CDR3 end, and the germline J gene is used to complete it. The rearrangement links TRBV7-2 to TRBJ2-3; TRBD2 aligns across 8 bases. Germline lookup yields CDR1 SGHTA and CDR2 FQGNSA. There are 16 residues in the CDR3. V lost 0 bases, J lost 2 bases, and 4 bases stayed unmatched. This CDR3 reads CASSLARLASTDTQYF. Incomplete CDR3 DNA: TGTGCCAGCAGCTTAGCTAGACTAGCGTCCACAGATACG. Full variable domain (rest looked up from reference TRBV7-2 and TRBJ2-3): GAGVSQSPSNKVTEKGKDVELRCDPISGHTALYWYRQSLGQGLEFLIYFQGNSAPDKSGLPSDRFSAERTGGSVSTLTIQRTQQEDSAVYLCASSLARLASTDTQYFGPGTRLTVL.

About this clone itself: The read falls 3 residues short of the CDR3 end, and the missing part is taken from the germline J gene. The chain employs TRBV6-1 and TRBJ1-5; D ambiguous. Germline CDR1 reads MNHNS; CDR2 reads SASEGT. The CDR3 spans 14 residues. V dropped 3 bases and J dropped 5 bases, with 11 bases sitting between them. The sequenced CDR3 bases are TGTGCCAGCAGTGAGCAGATGTTCGATCAGCCC. This translates into CASSEQMFDQP. The full CDR3 sequence reads CASSEQMFDQPQHF.

Comment on this clone: The CDR3 end lies 3 residues beyond the end of the read and is filled in from the germline J gene. The rearrangement links TRBV7-9 to TRBJ2-7; D unresolved. Looked up from germline, CDR1 is SEHNR and CDR2 is FQNEAQ (reference sequence). This CDR3 spans 15 amino acids. Deletions cut 5 bases from V and 2 bases from J, with 16 bases between. CDR3 DNA, as far as it was read: TGTGCCAGCAGCAGGGCCGTTGGCCGTACCTACGAG. Protein: CASSRAVGRTYE. The whole CDR3 sequence reads CASSRAVGRTYEQYF.